The 8 T cell receptor beta chains listed next were all sequenced from one sample in a study of blood T cell repertoires in COVID-19. TCRdb's copy holds only in-frame clones and misses some; the assay was immunoSEQ multiplex PCR. Of nearly 350,000 clones listed, about 90% are singletons. Specimen: PBMCs or T cells enriched from blood (not recorded which). These receptors all come from a woman under 40 who had recovered from COVID-19.

V usage is TRBV19 and J usage is TRBJ2-4; weak D call: TRBD1 (6 bases). Germline V gene lookup returns CDR1 LNHDA and CDR2 SQIVND (reference sequence). Trimming shortened V by 9 bases and J by 0 bases, and 15 bases separated the two germline ends. The CDR3 spans 15 residues. CDR3 region: CASREQGIAKNIQYF. CDR3 bases: TGTGCCAGCCGCGAACAGGGTATAGCCAAAAACATTCAGTACTTC.

A remark on this clone: This same CDR3 is encoded by further DNA sequences in the sample. V and J are TRBV3-1 (or the pseudogene TRBV3-2) and TRBJ2-7; D may be TRBD1 (6 bases). The CDR3 contains 14 residues. Germline CDR1 LGHDT, CDR2 YNNKEL (reference sequence). Deletions cut 3 bases from V and 2 bases from J, with 11 bases between. CDR3 coding DNA: TGTGCCAGCAGCCAGAGAGGACAGCCCTACGAGCAGTACTTC. This gives the protein CASSQRGQPYEQYF.

V is TRBV12-5 and J is TRBJ2-3; 11 bases line up with TRBD1. The V gene end was trimmed by 0 bases and the J gene end by 1 base; junction bases not matched to a gene: 12. CDR1 is LGHNT, CDR2 FRNRAP, per germline. The CDR3 length is 20 residues. CDR3 region: CASGLVRVDRGRGGTDTQYF. The CDR3 bases are TGTGCTAGTGGTTTGGTACGTGTGGACAGGGGGCGAGGTGGCACAGATACGCAGTATTTT.

The count of this clone is one. The chain has TRBV7-9 and TRBJ1-1, with D unclear. Deletions cut 5 bases from V and 0 bases from J, with 10 bases between. CDR1 and CDR2 (germline): SEHNR, FQNEAQ (reference sequence). This CDR3 has 14 residues. The CDR3 reads CASSPPRLNTEAFF. The CDR3 DNA is TGTGCCAGCAGCCCGCCGCGTCTGAACACTGAAGCTTTCTTT.

The rearrangement links TRBV3-1 (or the pseudogene TRBV3-2) to TRBJ2-2; D is unresolved. Germline values: CDR1 LGHDT, CDR2 YNNKEL (reference sequence). The ends were cut back, 6 bases at V and 6 bases at J, with 8 bases in the middle. The CDR3 is 12 amino acids. In nucleotides, the CDR3 is TGTGCCAGCAGGCCCGCGGCCGGGGAGCTGTTTTTT. This gives the protein CASRPAAGELFF.

This chain links TRBV9 with TRBJ2-7, with a tentative D call TRBD1 (5 bases). The CDR3 has 13 residues. Trimming shortened V by 3 bases and J by 5 bases, and 12 bases separated the two germline ends. In germline, CDR1 is SGDLS, CDR2 YYNGEE. The CDR3 sequence is CASSATGRDEQYF. In nucleotides, the CDR3 is TGTGCCAGCAGCGCCACAGGCCGGGACGAGCAGTACTTC.

This clone was observed at least ten times. The genes are TRBV14 and TRBJ1-5; TRBD1 matches at 7 bases. V was pared by 3 bases and J by 7 bases, with 9 bases of the junction left unmatched. The CDR3 sequence is 15 residues long. CDR1 and CDR2 (germline): SGHDN, FVKESK. The CDR3 DNA reads as TGTGCCAGCAGCCATGTGACAGGGCGGGGACAGCCCCAGCATTTT. This encodes CASSHVTGRGQPQHF.

The chain has TRBV30 and TRBJ1-4; D is perhaps TRBD1 (5 bases). The CDR3 runs 12 residues. The germline V gene encodes CDR1 GTSNPN and CDR2 SVGIG (reference sequence). The V end lost 7 bases, the J end lost 8 bases, and 14 bases lay between the germline ends. Written as DNA, the CDR3 is TGTGCCTCGAGAGGGGTGGGGGAAAAACTGTTTTTT. Translation gives CASRGVGEKLFF. Variable domain in full (rest from reference TRBV30 and TRBJ1-4): SQTIHQWPATLVQPVGSPLSLECTVEGTSNPNLYWYRQAAGRGLQLLFYSVGIGQISSEVPQNLSASRPQDRQFILSSKKLLLSDSGFYLCASRGVGEKLFFGSGTQLSVL.